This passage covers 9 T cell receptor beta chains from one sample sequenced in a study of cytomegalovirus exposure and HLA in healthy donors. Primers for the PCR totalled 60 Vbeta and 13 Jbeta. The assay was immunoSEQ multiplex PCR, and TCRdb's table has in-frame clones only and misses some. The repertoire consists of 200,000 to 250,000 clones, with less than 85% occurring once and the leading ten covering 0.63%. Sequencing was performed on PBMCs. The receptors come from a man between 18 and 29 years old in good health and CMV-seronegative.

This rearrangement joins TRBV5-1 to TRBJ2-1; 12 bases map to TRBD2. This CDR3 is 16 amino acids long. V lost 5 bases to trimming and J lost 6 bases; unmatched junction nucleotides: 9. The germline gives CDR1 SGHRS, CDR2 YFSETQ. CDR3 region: CASRGLAGPLLNEQFF. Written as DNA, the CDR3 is TGCGCCAGCAGGGGACTAGCGGGCCCCCTCCTCAATGAGCAGTTCTTC.

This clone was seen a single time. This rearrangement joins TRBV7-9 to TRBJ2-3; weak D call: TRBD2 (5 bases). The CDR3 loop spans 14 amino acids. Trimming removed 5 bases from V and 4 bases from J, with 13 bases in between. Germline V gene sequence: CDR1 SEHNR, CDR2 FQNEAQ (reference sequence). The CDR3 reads CASSPRGRADTQYF. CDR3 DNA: TGTGCCAGCAGCCCTCGAGGGCGGGCAGATACGCAGTATTTT.

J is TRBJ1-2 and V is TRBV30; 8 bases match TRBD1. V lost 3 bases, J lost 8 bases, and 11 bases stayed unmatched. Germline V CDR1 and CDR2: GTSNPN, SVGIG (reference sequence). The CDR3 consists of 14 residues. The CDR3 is CAWRAKDRAKGYTF. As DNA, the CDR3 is TGTGCCTGGAGGGCTAAGGACAGGGCTAAGGGCTACACCTTC.

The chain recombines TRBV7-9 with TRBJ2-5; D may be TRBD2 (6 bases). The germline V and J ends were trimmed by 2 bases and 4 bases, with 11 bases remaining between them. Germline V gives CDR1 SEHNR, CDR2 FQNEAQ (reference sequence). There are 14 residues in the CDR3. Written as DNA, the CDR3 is TGTGCCAGCAGCTTAAGGGCGCGGGGAGAGACCCAGTACTTC. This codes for CASSLRARGETQYF.

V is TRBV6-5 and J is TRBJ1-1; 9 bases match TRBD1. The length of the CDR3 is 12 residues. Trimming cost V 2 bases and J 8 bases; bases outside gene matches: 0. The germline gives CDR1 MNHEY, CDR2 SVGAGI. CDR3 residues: CASSYGTGEAFF. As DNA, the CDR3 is TGTGCCAGCAGTTACGGGACAGGGGAAGCTTTCTTT.

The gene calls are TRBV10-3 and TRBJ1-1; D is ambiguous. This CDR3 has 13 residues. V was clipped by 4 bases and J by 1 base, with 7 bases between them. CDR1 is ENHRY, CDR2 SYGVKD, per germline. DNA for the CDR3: TGTGCCATCAGTGGGCCCAGGAACACTGAAGCTTTCTTT. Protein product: CAISGPRNTEAFF.

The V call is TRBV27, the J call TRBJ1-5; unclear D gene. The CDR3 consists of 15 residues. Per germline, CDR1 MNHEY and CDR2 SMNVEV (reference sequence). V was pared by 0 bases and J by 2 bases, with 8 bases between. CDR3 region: CASSLSFRGNQPQHF. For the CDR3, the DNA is TGTGCCAGCAGTTTATCTTTCCGGGGCAATCAGCCCCAGCATTTT.

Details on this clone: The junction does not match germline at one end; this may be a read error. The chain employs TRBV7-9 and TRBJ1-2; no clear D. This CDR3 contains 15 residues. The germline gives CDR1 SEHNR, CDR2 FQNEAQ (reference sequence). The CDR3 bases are TGTTCCAGCAGCCTCCTCTGGGAGGACGACTATGGCTACACCTTC. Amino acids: CSSSLLWEDDYGYTF.

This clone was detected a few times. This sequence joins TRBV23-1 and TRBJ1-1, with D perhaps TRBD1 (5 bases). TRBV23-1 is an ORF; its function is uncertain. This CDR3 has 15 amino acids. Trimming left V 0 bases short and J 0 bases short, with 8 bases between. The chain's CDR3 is CASSQSGGLNTEAFF. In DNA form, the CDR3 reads TGCGCCAGCAGTCAATCGGGGGGGTTGAACACTGAAGCTTTCTTT.